One sample yielded the 16 T cell receptor beta chains listed below, sequenced in a study of CD8+CD57+ T cells in acquired aplastic anemia. Profiling that covered TCR beta VDJ and CDR3 relied on genomic DNA as its template. TCRdb ran MiXCR on the reads and lists one entry per CDR3 protein. The sample includes 35,000 to 45,000 distinct CDR3 sequences, around 67% of them seen just once. Sequencing was done on a sample of sorted CD4+, CD8+, or CD8+CD57+ T cells (not recorded which) from PBMCs. These receptors were collected from a human donor in good health, serving as a control.

This clonotype came up a few times. The chain has TRBV10-3 and TRBJ1-2; D unresolved. Germline V gives CDR1 ENHRY, CDR2 SYGVKD. Trimming took off 4 bases at V and 2 bases at J, with 5 bases between the two ends. The CDR3 has 12 amino acids. CDR3 amino acids: CAISARNYGYTF. DNA of the CDR3: TGTGCCATCAGTGCCAGAAACTATGGCTACACCTTC.

The chain employs TRBV20-1 and TRBJ1-1, with D unresolved. CDR3 length: 14 amino acids. V was pared by 3 bases and J by 6 bases, with 17 bases between. CDR1 and CDR2 (germline): DFQATT, SNEGSKA (reference sequence). The chain's CDR3 is CSASSPGSGAEAFF. In DNA form, the CDR3 reads TGCAGTGCTAGTTCTCCGGGAAGCGGGGCTGAAGCTTTCTTT.

By sample fraction, this clonotype is medium-sized. The V call is TRBV6-5, the J call TRBJ2-1; 11 bases match TRBD1. Per germline, CDR1 MNHEY and CDR2 SVGAGI. This CDR3 region has 15 residues. With V trimmed by 0 bases and J by 9 bases, 4 bases remained unmatched. Written as DNA, the CDR3 is TGTGCCAGCAGTTACTCCAGGACAGGGGGCAGTGAGCAGTTCTTC. It encodes CASSYSRTGGSEQFF.

The chain links TRBV20-1 to TRBJ1-5; 8 bases map to TRBD1. The CDR3 sequence is 14 residues long. V dropped 6 bases and J dropped 9; count of bases not matched to a gene: 13. In germline, CDR1 is DFQATT, CDR2 SNEGSKA (reference sequence). The CDR3 nucleotides read TGCAGTGCAAACCGGGACAGGAGGGGAAGGCCCCAGCATTTT. Its translation: CSANRDRRGRPQHF.

This clonotype has more than one count but fewer than ten. The chain has TRBV10-1 and TRBJ1-5; 9 bases align to TRBD1. V was pared by 8 bases and J by 5 bases, with 7 bases of the junction left unmatched. The CDR3 has 14 amino acids. CDR1 WNHNN and CDR2 SYGVQD come from the germline V gene (reference sequence). The CDR3: CASPKQGAHQPQHF. Here the CDR3 DNA reads TGCGCCAGCCCCAAACAGGGGGCACATCAGCCCCAGCATTTT.

In its sample, this clonotype was seen many times. V and J are TRBV4-1 and TRBJ2-3, with 10 positions matching TRBD2. The V segment lost 0 bases and the J segment 2 bases; nucleotides outside the gene matches: 8. This CDR3 is 18 amino acids long. From germline, CDR1 is MGHRA and CDR2 YSYEKL. CDR3 sequence reads: CASSQDLKAGGTTDTQYF. For the CDR3, the DNA is TGCGCCAGCAGCCAAGATCTAAAAGCGGGGGGGACCACAGATACGCAGTATTTT.

At least ten counts were recorded for this clonotype. The chain is built from TRBV28 and TRBJ2-5, with TRBD2 as a possible D gene (7 bases). The CDR3 length is 16 residues. The germline V and J ends were trimmed by 5 bases and 1 base, with 17 bases remaining between them. The germline V gene has CDR1 MDHEN and CDR2 SYDVKM. The CDR3 coding sequence is TGTGCCAGCAGTAAACCCAGGGGAGGGGGCCAAGAGACCCAGTACTTC. Translating gives CASSKPRGGGQETQYF.

The gene calls are TRBV2 and TRBJ1-1; D unresolved. Per germline, CDR1 SNHLY and CDR2 FYNNEI. V was clipped by 0 bases and J by 4 bases, with 6 bases between them. CDR3 length: 13 residues. CDR3 residues: CASSEALRTEAFF. CDR3 in DNA: TGTGCCAGCAGTGAAGCGCTTCGCACTGAAGCTTTCTTT.

This clonotype is medium-sized within its sample. The chain joins TRBV2 to TRBJ1-5; possibly TRBD1 for D (6 bases). This CDR3 contains 15 residues. The germline V gene has CDR1 SNHLY and CDR2 FYNNEI. Trimming removed 5 bases at V and 1 base at J, with 12 bases between. CDR3 DNA: TGTGCCAGCAGTCCACAGGGTGTCAGCAATCAGCCCCAGCATTTT. It yields the protein CASSPQGVSNQPQHF.

Only one count was recorded for this clonotype. The chain is built from TRBV15 and TRBJ1-5; D remains ambiguous. Per germline, CDR1 LNHNV and CDR2 YYDKDF (reference sequence). The V end was cut by 2 bases, the J end by 4 bases, with 3 bases between. The CDR3 runs to 12 residues. In DNA, the CDR3 is TGTGCCACCAGCAGACCTAATCAGCCCCAGCATTTT. Protein product: CATSRPNQPQHF.

V usage is TRBV19 and J usage is TRBJ2-7; TRBD1 matches 9 bases. CDR1 LNHDA and CDR2 SQIVND come from the germline V gene (reference sequence). V lost 6 bases and J lost 3; bases outside the gene matches: 3. The CDR3 is 13 residues long. The CDR3 here is CASSRTGVYEQYF. DNA for the CDR3: TGTGCCAGTAGCCGGACAGGGGTCTACGAGCAGTACTTC.

The J gene is TRBJ1-6, the V gene TRBV2, with D perhaps matching TRBD1 (5 bases). V was trimmed by 4 bases and J by 15 bases, leaving 16 bases between them. Germline CDR1 and CDR2: SNHLY and FYNNEI. There are 13 residues in the CDR3. Written as DNA, the CDR3 is TGTGCCAGCAGTGGCCGGGACCGTTATCACCTCCACTTT. Translation: CASSGRDRYHLHF.

This clonotype was counted many times. This chain connects TRBV6-1 to TRBJ1-1; a weak D match, TRBD1 (5 bases). The CDR3 extends over 16 amino acids. The V gene lost 3 bases and the J gene lost 0 bases, with 14 bases spanning the gap. The V gene's germline CDR1 is MNHNS and CDR2 SASEGT. CDR3 bases: TGTGCCAGCAGTGATCGGGGCCTGGGGGTGAACACTGAAGCTTTCTTT. Amino acids: CASSDRGLGVNTEAFF.

This clonotype was picked up one time. This chain joins TRBV19 and TRBJ1-2; D is undetermined. The CDR3 loop spans 13 amino acids. V lost 3 bases and J lost 0, with 5 bases in between. Germline-derived CDR1 and CDR2 are LNHDA and SQIVND (reference sequence). The CDR3 region has the DNA TGTGCCAGTAGTATCGCAGCTAACTATGGCTACACCTTC. Protein sequence: CASSIAANYGYTF.

A single count supports this clonotype. The chain links TRBV4-2 to TRBJ2-1, with 8 bases fitting TRBD1. Germline V CDR1 and CDR2: LGHNA, YNFKEQ. The CDR3 sequence is 15 residues long. V lost 4 bases to trimming and J lost 5 bases; unmatched junction nucleotides: 7. The chain's CDR3 is CASSPKPTGDNEQFF. The CDR3 coding sequence is TGTGCCAGCAGCCCCAAACCGACAGGGGACAATGAGCAGTTCTTC.

The table lists this clonotype with a count of one. J is TRBJ1-1 and V is TRBV19; D gene unclear. The CDR3 totals 13 residues. CDR1 is LNHDA and CDR2 is SQIVND in the germline V gene (reference sequence). Trimming took 4 bases from V and 0 from J, leaving 6 bases between them. In DNA, the CDR3 is TGTGCCAGTAGTAGTCGACTGAACACTGAAGCTTTCTTT. Its translation is CASSSRLNTEAFF.